This TCR beta chain was found in a study of vaccination and CD4 T cells after COVID-19. Background on the study: Median time from second vaccine dose to sampling was around 72 days (14 to 241).

The CDR3 is 16 amino acids. Germline V CDR1 and CDR2: KGHDR, SFDVKD. V shed 5 bases and J 6 bases; nucleotides not matched to a gene: 6. Described treatment: approximately nine-day PBMC culture with coronavirus spike peptide pools or control peptides (ViraFEST assay). ViraFEST used peptide pools to expand antigen-specific T cells before TCR sequencing. Peptide pools at approximately 11 ug/ml stimulated under 2.5 million PBMCs per well with 10 IU/ml IL-2. Regarding this clonotype: Its target is not known.

Cultured CD4+ T cell DNA was sequenced using the Oncomine TCR Beta short-read assay. Genomic DNA was isolated from CD4+ T cells that had been cultured. TCRdb redid the calling of the PCR reads with MiXCR, one entry per CDR3 protein. The table has 4,500 to 5,000 distinct CDR3 sequences, 65% to 80% seen once; the top ten hold roughly 49%. This receptor was obtained from a human donor who had recovered from COVID-19. This rearrangement joins TRBV24-1 to TRBJ2-3, with 14 bases aligning to TRBD2. Sequencing input: CD4+ T cells from blood, cultured in vitro. CDR3 residues: CATSAHRTSGGDTQYF. In DNA, the CDR3 is TGTGCCACCAGTGCCCATCGGACTAGCGGGGGGGATACGCAGTATTTT.